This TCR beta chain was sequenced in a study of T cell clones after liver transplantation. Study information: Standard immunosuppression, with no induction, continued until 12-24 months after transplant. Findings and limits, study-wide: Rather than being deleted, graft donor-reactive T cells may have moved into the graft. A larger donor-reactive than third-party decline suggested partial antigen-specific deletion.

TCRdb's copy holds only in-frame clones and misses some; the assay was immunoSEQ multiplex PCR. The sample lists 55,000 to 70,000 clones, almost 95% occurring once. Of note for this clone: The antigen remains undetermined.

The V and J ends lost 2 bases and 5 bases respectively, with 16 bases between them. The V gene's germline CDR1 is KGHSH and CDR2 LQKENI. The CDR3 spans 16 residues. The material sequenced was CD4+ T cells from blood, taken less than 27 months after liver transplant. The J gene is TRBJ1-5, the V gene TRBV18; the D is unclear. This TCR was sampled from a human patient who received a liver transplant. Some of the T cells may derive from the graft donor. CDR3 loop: CASSPIGSKVDQPQHF. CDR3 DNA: TGTGCCAGCTCACCAATCGGGTCGAAAGTGGATCAGCCCCAGCATTTT.